These 17 T cell receptor beta chains were sequenced from one sample in a study of control samples from healthy donors and cancer patients. Profiling relied on immunoSEQ multiplex PCR, and the TCRdb table lists in-frame clones only, not all of them. The sample carries 50,000 to 65,000 clones, 90% recorded once. The specimen was PBMCs. These receptors were taken from a woman in her forties or fifties with colorectal cancer.

CDR3 residues: CASSLTLRNEKLFF. The DNA for the CDR3 is TGTGCCAGCAGCTTAACCCTCCGAAATGAAAAACTGTTTTTT. The chain joins TRBV7-9 to TRBJ1-4; D gene ambiguous. In germline, CDR1 is SEHNR, CDR2 FQNEAQ (reference sequence). Trimming cost V 2 bases and J 5 bases, with 9 bases left between them. The CDR3 consists of 14 residues.

The chain employs TRBV5-4 and TRBJ2-1; D remains ambiguous. The germline V and J ends were trimmed by 2 bases and 8 bases, with 8 bases remaining between them. Germline V CDR1 and CDR2: SGHNT, YYREEE (reference sequence). The CDR3 sequence is 12 residues long. As DNA, the CDR3 is TGTGCCAGCAGCTTAATAGTCGATGAGCAGTTCTTC. The encoded protein is CASSLIVDEQFF.

Here the CDR3 reads CASSSSLPRELFF. DNA of the CDR3: TGTGCCAGCAGTTCATCCCTACCTCGGGAGCTGTTTTTT. J is TRBJ2-2 and V is TRBV28; D unresolved. The CDR3 runs 13 residues. V dropped 4 bases and J dropped 9 bases, with 12 bases sitting between them. Germline CDR1 MDHEN, CDR2 SYDVKM.

The chain couples TRBV5-1 to TRBJ1-4; D might be TRBD1 (6 bases). Germline loops: CDR1 SGHRS, CDR2 YFSETQ. The CDR3 is made up of 16 amino acids. The V end lost 3 bases, the J end lost 2 bases, and 14 bases lay between the germline ends. CDR3 amino acids: CASSSLGAGTNEKLFF. CDR3 DNA sequence: TGCGCCAGCAGCTCTTTGGGGGCGGGGACTAATGAAAAACTGTTTTTT.

The chain uses TRBV19 and TRBJ1-2; D ambiguous. V lost 3 bases and J lost 2, with 7 bases in between. This CDR3 contains 13 residues. The germline gives CDR1 LNHDA, CDR2 SQIVND (reference sequence). DNA for the CDR3: TGTGCCAGTAGTATCCCCGAGAACTATGGCTACACCTTC. This encodes CASSIPENYGYTF.

V usage is TRBV5-4 and J usage is TRBJ1-1, with D maybe TRBD1 (5 bases). This CDR3 comprises 14 residues. Trimming took 4 bases from V and 5 from J, leaving 15 bases between them. In germline, CDR1 is SGHNT, CDR2 YYREEE (reference sequence). The CDR3 DNA reads as TGTGCCAGCAGCCCGGAGGGGCTGGGGACTGAAGCTTTCTTT. This sequence encodes CASSPEGLGTEAFF.

V usage is TRBV19 and J usage is TRBJ2-1, with TRBD1 matching 9 bases. The CDR3 sequence is 14 residues long. Looked up from germline, CDR1 is LNHDA and CDR2 is SQIVND (reference sequence). The V gene end was trimmed by 7 bases and the J gene end by 8 bases; junction bases not matched to a gene: 9. The CDR3 sequence: CASNEQGAFDEQFF. Here the CDR3 DNA reads TGTGCCAGTAACGAACAGGGGGCTTTCGATGAGCAGTTCTTC.

The chain is built from TRBV15 and TRBJ1-1; tentative D call: TRBD1 (5 bases). The length of the CDR3 is 14 residues. Trimming pared 0 bases from V and 4 bases from J, leaving 9 bases between. The germline V gene has CDR1 LNHNV and CDR2 YYDKDF (reference sequence). In DNA form, the CDR3 reads TGTGCCACCAGCAGAGATAGGGGTATCACTGAAGCTTTCTTT. It translates to CATSRDRGITEAFF.

Regarding this clone: Other nucleotide sequences from this sample produce the same CDR3. The CDR3 spells CASSGDRGNTEAFF. As DNA, the CDR3 is TGTGCCAGCAGCGGGGACAGGGGAAACACTGAAGCTTTCTTT. The chain joins TRBV5-6 to TRBJ1-1, with 10 bases identical to TRBD1. Germline V lookup: CDR1 SGHDT, CDR2 YYEEEE. V gave up 4 bases and J gave up 2 bases; unmatched junction bases: 2. There are 14 residues in the CDR3.

A word on this clone: Other nucleotide sequences from this sample produce the same CDR3. This chain connects TRBV29-1 to TRBJ1-1; D remains unclear. V dropped 0 bases and J dropped 6 bases, with 5 bases sitting between them. The CDR3 consists of 11 residues. The V gene's germline CDR1 is SQVTM and CDR2 ANQGSEA. This CDR3 is CSVEDSAEAFF. In nucleotides, the CDR3 is TGCAGCGTTGAAGATTCGGCTGAAGCTTTCTTT.

The chain couples TRBV2 to TRBJ1-1, with a tentative D call TRBD1 (5 bases). Trimming cost V 4 bases and J 5 bases, with 14 bases left between them. Germline V gene sequence: CDR1 SNHLY, CDR2 FYNNEI. The CDR3 contains 14 residues. CDR3 protein: CASSGWGSPTEAFF. In nucleotides, the CDR3 is TGTGCCAGCAGTGGATGGGGCAGTCCTACTGAAGCTTTCTTT.

The V call is TRBV2, the J call TRBJ2-1; tentatively, D is TRBD1 (8 bases). The CDR3 covers 15 residues. From germline, CDR1 is SNHLY and CDR2 FYNNEI. With 3 bases removed from V and 5 bases from J, the gap between germline ends came to 14 bases. This chain's CDR3 is CASSDYRGGHNEQFF. CDR3 nucleotides: TGTGCCAGCAGTGACTACAGGGGGGGACACAATGAGCAGTTCTTC.

This clone appeared once. This chain connects TRBV9 to TRBJ2-7; D not certain. The germline gives CDR1 SGDLS, CDR2 YYNGEE. The CDR3 extends over 16 amino acids. V was trimmed by 3 bases and J by 2 bases, leaving 18 bases between them. In DNA, the CDR3 is TGTGCCAGCAGCGACAATCCTACGACCGTAACCTACGAGCAGTACTTC. Protein: CASSDNPTTVTYEQYF. Looking up the rest from reference TRBV9 and TRBJ2-7 gives the full variable domain: DSGVTQTPKHLITATGQRVTLRCSPRSGDLSVYWYQQSLDQGLQFLIQYYNGEERAKGNILERFSAQQFPDLHSELNLSSLELGDSALYFCASSDNPTTVTYEQYFGPGTRLTVT.

This clone was picked up a small number of times. The gene calls are TRBV15 and TRBJ2-1; no clear D gene. The CDR3 is made up of 13 amino acids. The V end lost 5 bases, the J end lost 0 bases, and 5 bases lay between the germline ends. The germline V gene encodes CDR1 LNHNV and CDR2 YYDKDF (reference sequence). The CDR3 loop is CATSLGSYNEQFF. The CDR3 nucleotides are TGTGCCACCAGCCTAGGCTCCTACAATGAGCAGTTCTTC.

This sequence joins TRBV19 and TRBJ1-3; 7 bases fit TRBD1. Germline V gene sequence: CDR1 LNHDA, CDR2 SQIVND (reference sequence). The CDR3 is 15 amino acids. Trimming removed 2 bases from V and 0 bases from J; junction bases left unmatched: 1. The CDR3 nucleotides are TGTGCCAGTAGTATAAACAGGGGCTCTGGAAACACCATATATTTT. Encoded protein: CASSINRGSGNTIYF.

The chain couples TRBV5-4 to TRBJ1-2; no definite D call. V dropped 0 bases and J dropped 3 bases, with 9 bases sitting between them. CDR3 length: 14 residues. Germline CDR1 is SGHNT and CDR2 is YYREEE (reference sequence). The CDR3 region has the DNA TGTGCCAGCAGCTTGGTTGGCGCTTACTATGGCTACACCTTC. The encoded protein is CASSLVGAYYGYTF.

This clone appeared once. V is TRBV3-1 (or the pseudogene TRBV3-2) and J is TRBJ2-1; tentatively, D is TRBD2 (6 bases). Germline V gives CDR1 LGHDT, CDR2 YNNKEL (reference sequence). This CDR3 is built from 14 residues. V was trimmed by 4 bases and J by 3 bases, leaving 10 bases between them. In DNA form, the CDR3 reads TGTGCCAGCAGCCGCATGACTAGCTACAATGAGCAGTTCTTC. Translation gives CASSRMTSYNEQFF.